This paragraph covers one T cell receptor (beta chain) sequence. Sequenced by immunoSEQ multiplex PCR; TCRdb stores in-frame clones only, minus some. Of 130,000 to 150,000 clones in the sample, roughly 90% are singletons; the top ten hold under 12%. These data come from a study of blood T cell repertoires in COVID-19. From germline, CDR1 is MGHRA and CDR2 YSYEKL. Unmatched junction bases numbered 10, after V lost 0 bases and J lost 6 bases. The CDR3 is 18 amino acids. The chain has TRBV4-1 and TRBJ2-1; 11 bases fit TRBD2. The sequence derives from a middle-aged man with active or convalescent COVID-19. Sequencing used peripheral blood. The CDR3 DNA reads TGCGCCAGCAGCCAAGATCCGGCTAGCGGGAGGCGGGGCAATGAGCAGTTCTTC. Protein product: CASSQDPASGRRGNEQFF.